This T cell receptor beta chain was captured in a study of blood T cell repertoires in COVID-19. Sequenced by immunoSEQ multiplex PCR; TCRdb stores in-frame clones only, minus some. The table lists around 80,000 clones, about nine tenths of them singletons, with about 9.6% in the top ten. The CDR3 has 19 amino acids. V lost 0 bases to trimming and J lost 2 bases; unmatched junction nucleotides: 8. The germline CDR1 and CDR2 sequences are MGHRA and YSYEKL. This TCR derives from a human donor in a cohort sampled during active COVID-19. This chain uses TRBV4-1 with TRBJ2-1; TRBD2 aligns across 12 bases. The sample was peripheral blood. This CDR3 reads CASSQDRGTSGLAYNEQFF. CDR3 sequence (DNA): TGCGCCAGCAGCCAAGATCGTGGGACTAGCGGGCTTGCCTACAATGAGCAGTTCTTC.